Sequencing of this T cell receptor beta chain was carried out in a study of blood T cell repertoires in COVID-19. Background on the study: The samples span acute and convalescent COVID-19 from the United States, Italy and Spain.

Authors' analysis steps: Reference gene primer amplification in the assay estimated nucleated cell counts. The assay was immunoSEQ multiplex PCR, and TCRdb's table has in-frame clones only and misses some. V and J calls and clone size are those listed in that table; D and trimming were worked out from the DNA. The top ten hold approximately 6.9% of the sample, which has approximately 170,000 clones, roughly 84% seen once. The CDR3 totals 15 residues. V shed 0 bases, J shed 6 bases, and the junction held 7 bases outside the gene matches. CDR1 is LGHDT, CDR2 YNNKEL, per germline (reference sequence). Seattle patients were enrolled during active infection and followed longitudinally.

The chain combines TRBV3-1 (or the pseudogene TRBV3-2) with TRBJ1-2, with 7 bases fitting TRBD1. The clonotype originates from an older man with COVID-19, enrolled during active disease. Source material: peripheral blood. For the CDR3, the DNA is TGTGCCAGCAGCCAAGATGACCGGGACAGCCATGGCTACACCTTC. This sequence encodes CASSQDDRDSHGYTF.